This T cell receptor beta chain appears in the sequencing data of a study of memory CD4+ T cells and cytomegalovirus serostatus. Study-level results: Suggested: most of the CMV-linked TCR signature lies in CD4+ memory cells. About 40% of the roughly 160 known CMV-associated TCRbeta sequences appeared in CD4+ memory. CMV serostatus prediction reached median AUC roughly 0.95, or 0.91 with US-trained model.

The CDR3 is 16 residues long. Germline assignment: CDR1 LGHNA and CDR2 YNFKEQ. Trimming cost V 1 base and J 0 bases, with 11 bases left between them. Only in-frame clones appear in the TCRdb table, and some are missing; sequencing was by immunoSEQ multiplex PCR. The table has more than 40,000 clones, 60% to 85% seen once. Single viable CD3+CD4+CD8-CD45RO+ cells were sorted as the memory CD4+ T cells. This clone was observed a few times. Its antigen is currently unknown. The V and J genes are TRBV4-2 and TRBJ2-3, with D tentatively TRBD1 or TRBD2 (5 bases each). The sequenced material came from memory CD4+ T cells from blood. The source of this sequence is an adult in good health and CMV-seronegative. The CDR3 DNA sequence: TGTGCCAGCAGCCAAGGAGGGACGGGAAGCACAGATACGCAGTATTTT. Residues: CASSQGGTGSTDTQYF.